This T cell receptor beta chain was identified during a study of response to subunit inactivated influenza vaccine. Study-wide results and caveats: Few new T cells, the authors suggested, are recruited by each seasonal influenza vaccination.

This CDR3 has 14 residues. The germline V and J ends were trimmed by 7 bases and 7 bases, with 16 bases remaining between them. This clonotype was observed a few times. No antigen is known for it. TCRdb fed the RT-PCR reads into MiXCR, producing one record per CDR3 protein. This sample has around 850,000 distinct CDR3 sequences, with about 18% found just once. This sample comprised PBMCs from blood, obtained 5 to 6 days after vaccination. The chain couples TRBV12-3 or TRBV12-4 to TRBJ2-2, with a weak D call TRBD2 (6 bases). The TCR was taken from a man aged 45-60 years who received an inactivated influenza vaccine. The CDR3 loop reads CASTRVGGHGELFF. DNA for the CDR3: TGTGCCAGCACCAGGGTGGGGGGTCACGGGGAGCTGTTTTTT.